These 20 T cell receptor beta chains were sequenced from one sample in a study of T-cell memory formation after mild COVID-19. A single record per CDR3 protein comes from TCRdb applying MiXCR to the 5' RACE reads. The sample contains about 430,000 distinct CDR3 sequences, 24% of which appear only once. The sequenced material came from PBMCs or a T cell subset sorted from them (not recorded which). The receptors shown here come from an adult woman who had mild COVID-19 (a few samples of this study predate the infection). Cell type and time point are not known.

CDR3 residues: CASSAGQEYNEQFF. The CDR3 nucleotides read TGTGCCAGCTCAGCGGGACAGGAGTACAATGAGCAGTTCTTC. V is TRBV18 and J is TRBJ2-1, with 8 bases aligning to TRBD1. CDR3 size: 14 residues. Per germline, CDR1 KGHSH and CDR2 LQKENI. V shed 5 bases and J 4 bases; nucleotides not matched to a gene: 4.

The rearrangement uses TRBV20-1 and TRBJ2-7; 9 bases fit TRBD1. Germline lookup yields CDR1 DFQATT and CDR2 SNEGSKA (reference sequence). This CDR3 has 15 amino acids. V lost 0 bases and J lost 4; bases outside the gene matches: 7. The CDR3 spells CSARDKGTGTYEQYF. CDR3 bases: TGCAGTGCTAGAGATAAGGGGACAGGGACTTACGAGCAGTACTTC.

This clonotype was found a few times. V usage is TRBV12-3 or TRBV12-4 and J usage is TRBJ2-7; TRBD1 is a possible D gene (7 bases). The CDR3 spans 15 residues. Trimming stripped 1 base from V and 0 bases from J, with 10 bases between. The CDR3 is CASSLGGDSSYEQYF. In nucleotides, the CDR3 is TGTGCCAGCAGTTTAGGCGGGGACAGCTCCTACGAGCAGTACTTC.

This clonotype appeared a few times. This chain links TRBV7-2 with TRBJ2-7; TRBD1 might be the D (6 bases). The germline V and J ends were trimmed by 5 bases and 3 bases, with 14 bases remaining between them. CDR3 length: 14 amino acids. Germline CDR1 SGHTA, CDR2 FQGNSA. CDR3 sequence (DNA): TGTGCCAGCAGCGCAACAGGGCCATTCTACGAGCAGTACTTC. It yields the protein CASSATGPFYEQYF.

V and J are TRBV2 and TRBJ2-3, with 8 nucleotides matching TRBD1. The CDR3 is 16 amino acids. Germline CDR1 is SNHLY and CDR2 is FYNNEI. Unmatched junction bases numbered 9, after V lost 5 bases and J lost 2 bases. The DNA for the CDR3 is TGTGCCAGCAGTTCTCGAACAGGGGGAATCACAGATACGCAGTATTTT. As protein: CASSSRTGGITDTQYF.

The CDR3 loop is CASSPTGTGGVQYF. CDR3 sequence (DNA): TGCGCCAGCAGCCCCACAGGGACGGGTGGGGTACAGTACTTC. The rearrangement uses TRBV4-3 and TRBJ2-7, with D possibly matching TRBD1 (6 bases). The CDR3 contains 14 residues. Between the trimmed V and J ends, which lost 4 bases and 10 bases, there was a span of 20 bases. Germline loops: CDR1 LGHNA, CDR2 YSLEER.

This clonotype has just a few counts. J is TRBJ2-1 and V is TRBV4-3, with D perhaps TRBD2 (7 bases). CDR3 length: 15 amino acids. V dropped 0 bases and J dropped 8 bases, with 14 bases sitting between them. Germline V gene sequence: CDR1 LGHNA, CDR2 YSLEER. CDR3 sequence (DNA): TGCGCCAGCAGCCAAGAATTGGGGGGGCGCGATGAGCAGTTCTTC. Residues: CASSQELGGRDEQFF.

This clonotype came up a few times. The rearrangement joins TRBV5-4 to TRBJ2-3, with a possible D match to TRBD2 (5 bases). Trimming stripped 0 bases from V and 0 bases from J, with 8 bases between. The CDR3 runs to 15 residues. Per the germline V gene, CDR1 is SGHNT and CDR2 is YYREEE (reference sequence). CDR3 bases: TGTGCCAGCAGCTTGGTACGGGAAAGCACAGATACGCAGTATTTT. Translated: CASSLVRESTDTQYF.

The chain has TRBV2 and TRBJ2-5; D perhaps matches TRBD1 (5 bases). The germline CDR1 and CDR2 sequences are SNHLY and FYNNEI. The V and J ends lost 3 bases and 7 bases respectively, with 9 bases between them. There are 12 residues in the CDR3. The CDR3 region is CASSDSTGTQYF. For the CDR3, the DNA is TGTGCCAGCAGTGACAGTACAGGGACCCAGTACTTC.

The chain joins TRBV3-1 to TRBJ2-7; D possibly uses TRBD1 or TRBD2 (5 bases each). Trimming removed 3 bases from V and 9 bases from J, with 12 bases in between. The CDR3 spans 12 residues. CDR1 is LGHDT, CDR2 YNNKEL, per germline (reference sequence). The CDR3 DNA reads TGTGCCAGCAGCCAGGCCGGGACGTCGCAGTACTTC. As protein: CASSQAGTSQYF.

The chain links TRBV7-2 to TRBJ2-7, with 8 bases that match TRBD2. From germline, CDR1 is SGHTA and CDR2 FQGNSA. Unmatched junction bases numbered 4, after V lost 2 bases and J lost 4 bases. The CDR3 has 14 amino acids. CDR3 loop: CASSLTGGEYEQYF. CDR3 bases: TGTGCCAGCAGCTTAACGGGAGGGGAGTACGAGCAGTACTTC.

The V call is TRBV19, the J call TRBJ2-1; D is possibly TRBD1 or TRBD2 (5 bases each). The V gene's germline CDR1 is LNHDA and CDR2 SQIVND (reference sequence). V lost 7 bases and J 8 bases, leaving 15 bases between the germline ends. The CDR3 runs 13 residues. The CDR3 sequence is CASKGVRGDEQFF. In DNA, the CDR3 is TGTGCCAGTAAGGGAGTCCGAGGGGATGAGCAGTTCTTC.

The chain uses TRBV12-3 or TRBV12-4 and TRBJ2-5; no clear D. The CDR3 runs to 14 residues. V shed 1 base and J shed 4 bases, with 10 bases lying between them. CDR3 sequence reads: CASSLGQLGETQYF. For the CDR3, the DNA is TGTGCCAGCAGTTTAGGTCAGCTTGGAGAGACCCAGTACTTC.

The chain carries TRBV27 and TRBJ1-4, with TRBD1 matching 9 bases. Germline V gene data show CDR1 as MNHEY and CDR2 as SMNVEV (reference sequence). The CDR3 is made up of 15 amino acids. The V segment lost 1 base and the J segment 8 bases; nucleotides outside the gene matches: 5. In DNA form, the CDR3 reads TGTGCCAGCAGTTTATTGGGGACAGGGAGGGAAAAACTGTTTTTT. Translation gives CASSLLGTGREKLFF.

This clonotype showed up just a few times. The CDR3 coding sequence is TGTGCCAGTTGGGAGGGGGACAGCTCCTACGAGCAGTACTTC. It translates to CASWEGDSSYEQYF. The chain carries TRBV6-2 or TRBV6-3 and TRBJ2-7, with D tentatively TRBD1 or TRBD2 (7 bases each). The CDR3 has 14 residues. From germline, CDR1 is MNHEY and CDR2 SVGEGT. The germline V and J ends were trimmed by 9 bases and 0 bases, with 15 bases remaining between them.

This clonotype was detected ten times or more. CDR3 region: CSARDGGRLHYGYTF. The CDR3 DNA reads TGCAGTGCTAGAGATGGGGGGAGACTTCACTATGGCTACACCTTC. The J gene is TRBJ1-2, the V gene TRBV20-1; D might be TRBD1 (5 bases). Germline CDR1 DFQATT, CDR2 SNEGSKA (reference sequence). The CDR3 contains 15 residues. V lost 0 bases and J lost 3, with 14 bases in between.

This clonotype came up a few times. The rearrangement uses TRBV29-1 and TRBJ2-1, with D perhaps TRBD2 (5 bases). This CDR3 is 13 amino acids long. Trimming took 3 bases from V and 0 from J, leaving 6 bases between them. Germline V gene lookup returns CDR1 SQVTM and CDR2 ANQGSEA. CDR3 region: CSVEGSSYNEQFF. The CDR3 bases are TGCAGCGTTGAGGGGAGCTCCTACAATGAGCAGTTCTTC.

The chain uses TRBV6-5 and TRBJ2-4; TRBD2 might be the D (5 bases). The V end lost 7 bases, the J end lost 8 bases, and 24 bases lay between the germline ends. Germline V gene sequence: CDR1 MNHEY, CDR2 SVGAGI. The CDR3 length is 16 residues. The CDR3, as DNA: TGTGCCAGCAAAGGACGAGGGTTGGGAATGAGGGACATTCAGTACTTC. Translated, it gives CASKGRGLGMRDIQYF.

The V call is TRBV12-3 or TRBV12-4, the J call TRBJ1-1; D is uncertain. The CDR3 contains 15 residues. Trimming removed 6 bases from V and 1 base from J, with 15 bases in between. The CDR3 coding sequence is TGTGCCAGCAGCCGCCTAAGCGAGGGGAACACTGAAGCTTTCTTT. Its translation is CASSRLSEGNTEAFF.

The V call is TRBV2, the J call TRBJ2-6; no clear D gene. The CDR3 totals 15 residues. Between the trimmed V and J ends, which lost 3 bases and 0 bases, there was a span of 6 bases. Germline CDR1 SNHLY, CDR2 FYNNEI. The chain's CDR3 is CASSDSASGANVLTF. CDR3 in DNA: TGTGCCAGCAGTGACAGTGCCTCTGGGGCCAACGTCCTGACTTTC.